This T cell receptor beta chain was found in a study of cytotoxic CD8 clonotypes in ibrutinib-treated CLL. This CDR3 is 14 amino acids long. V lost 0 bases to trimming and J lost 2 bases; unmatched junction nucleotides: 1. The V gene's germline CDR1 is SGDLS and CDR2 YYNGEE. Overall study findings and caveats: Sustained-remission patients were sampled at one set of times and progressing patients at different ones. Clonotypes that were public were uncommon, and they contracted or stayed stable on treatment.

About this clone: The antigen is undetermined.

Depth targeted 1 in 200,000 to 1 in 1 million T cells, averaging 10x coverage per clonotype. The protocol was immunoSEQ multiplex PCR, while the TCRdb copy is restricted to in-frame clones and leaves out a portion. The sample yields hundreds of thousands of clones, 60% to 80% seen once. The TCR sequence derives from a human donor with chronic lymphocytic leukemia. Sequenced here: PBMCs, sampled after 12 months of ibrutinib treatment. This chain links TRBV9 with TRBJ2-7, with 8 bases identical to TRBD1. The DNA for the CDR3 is TGTGCCAGCAGCGTAGAGGGACAGGCCTACGAGCAGTACTTC. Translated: CASSVEGQAYEQYF.